The T cell receptor beta chain described here comes from a study of blood T cell repertoires in COVID-19. Study summary: Collection of acute and convalescent COVID-19 samples took place in the United States, Italy and Spain.

This CDR3 has 13 residues. Trimming shortened V by 4 bases and J by 1 base, and 7 bases separated the two germline ends. Germline V gene data show CDR1 as KGHSH and CDR2 as LQKENI. The assay was immunoSEQ multiplex PCR, and TCRdb's table has in-frame clones only and misses some. The data show a few hundred thousand clones, approximately 84% seen once. The sample taken for sequencing was peripheral blood. The genes are TRBV18 and TRBJ2-5, with a possible D match to TRBD2 (6 bases). The clonotype was recovered from a human donor in a cohort sampled during active COVID-19. This CDR3 reads CASSRGVQETQYF. The CDR3 DNA reads as TGTGCCAGCTCACGGGGGGTCCAAGAGACCCAGTACTTC.